What follows are 30 T cell receptor beta chains derived from one specimen sequenced in a study of T-cell reconstitution after alpha-beta-depleted transplantation in children. TCRbeta library preparation incorporated unique molecular identifiers. TCRdb reprocessed the PCR reads via MiXCR and lists one record per CDR3 protein. The table has about 610,000 distinct CDR3 sequences, roughly a tenth seen once. Sequenced here: PBMCs from the stem cell graft donor, sampled from the stem cell graft. These TCRs come from a human donor who donated a stem cell graft to a child with acute myeloid leukemia.

The chain links TRBV2 to TRBJ1-1; D uncertain. Trimming left V 5 bases short and J 5 bases short, with 9 bases between. CDR1 is SNHLY, CDR2 FYNNEI, per germline. The CDR3 extends over 12 amino acids. In DNA form, the CDR3 reads TGTGCCAGCAGTAACGGGAGAACTGAAGCTTTCTTT. As protein: CASSNGRTEAFF.

The chain employs TRBV20-1 and TRBJ2-7; perhaps TRBD2 as D (5 bases). The CDR3 is 14 amino acids. CDR1 is DFQATT, CDR2 SNEGSKA, per germline (reference sequence). Between the trimmed V and J ends, which lost 1 base and 7 bases, there was a span of 17 bases. The CDR3, as DNA: TGCAGTGCTAGAGGGATGGCGGCACTAGGGGAGCAGTACTTC. Translating it yields CSARGMAALGEQYF.

J is TRBJ2-4 and V is TRBV28, with TRBD2 identical over 11 bases. The CDR3 consists of 17 residues. Germline V gives CDR1 MDHEN, CDR2 SYDVKM. V lost 7 bases to trimming and J lost 6 bases; unmatched junction nucleotides: 14. The CDR3 nucleotides are TGTGCCAGCACCTATAGGGTAGCGGGAGGGCCCGGAAACATTCAGTACTTC. Translated: CASTYRVAGGPGNIQYF.

The V call is TRBV12-3 or TRBV12-4, the J call TRBJ1-5, with D possibly being TRBD1 (6 bases). The V gene lost 5 bases and the J gene lost 2 bases, with 13 bases spanning the gap. The CDR3 covers 15 residues. CDR3 sequence reads: CASSRTGLGNQPQHF. CDR3 bases: TGTGCCAGCAGTCGAACAGGGCTCGGCAATCAGCCCCAGCATTTT.

This clonotype was seen only a few times. The rearrangement uses TRBV5-1 and TRBJ2-5; 7 bases agree with TRBD1. The CDR3 sequence is 16 residues long. Trimming at V came to 4 bases and at J to 4 bases, leaving 13 bases not matched to a gene. Looked up from germline, CDR1 is SGHRS and CDR2 is YFSETQ. CDR3 nucleotide sequence: TGCGCCAGCAGCCCTGGACAGGAGCGATGGGGAGAGACCCAGTACTTC. Its translation is CASSPGQERWGETQYF.

The chain is built from TRBV7-9 and TRBJ1-4; D is unclear. The CDR3 is 15 amino acids. Trimming pared 3 bases from V and 5 bases from J, leaving 13 bases between. Germline CDR1 is SEHNR and CDR2 is FQNEAQ (reference sequence). The CDR3 spells CASSFFRGINEKLFF. DNA of the CDR3: TGTGCCAGCAGCTTCTTCCGGGGTATAAATGAAAAACTGTTTTTT.

As for this clonotype: At one boundary the junction diverges from the germline segment, which might be a read error. The gene calls are TRBV5-1 and TRBJ2-2; TRBD2 is a possible D gene (5 bases). The length of the CDR3 is 15 residues. CDR1 is SGHRS and CDR2 is YFSETQ in the germline V gene. In nucleotides, the CDR3 is TGCGCCAGCCGCTTCTCATCGGGAAACACCGGGGAGCTGTTTTTT. Translated: CASRFSSGNTGELFF.

This clonotype showed up just once. The chain joins TRBV5-1 to TRBJ2-2; 8 bases fit TRBD2. The V gene end was trimmed by 4 bases and the J gene end by 0 bases; junction bases not matched to a gene: 8. The CDR3 is 17 amino acids. Germline CDR1 reads SGHRS; CDR2 reads YFSETQ. The CDR3 is CASSLKLAASNTGELFF. The DNA for the CDR3 is TGCGCCAGCAGCCTAAAACTAGCGGCTTCGAACACCGGGGAGCTGTTTTTT.

CDR3 in amino acids: CASSHDTTSTDTQYF. In nucleotides, the CDR3 is TGTGCCAGCAGCCACGACACGACTAGCACAGATACGCAGTATTTT. The rearrangement links TRBV11-2 to TRBJ2-3, with D uncertain. CDR1 and CDR2 from the germline V gene are SGHAT and FQNNGV. CDR3 length: 15 residues. The ends were cut back, 5 bases at V and 0 bases at J, with 12 bases in the middle.

This clonotype was counted only a few times. The chain carries TRBV11-1 and TRBJ2-4; TRBD1 aligns across 7 bases. Trimming cost V 3 bases and J 0 bases; bases outside gene matches: 14. The germline V gene encodes CDR1 SGHAT and CDR2 FQDESV (reference sequence). The CDR3 is 19 amino acids. The CDR3 DNA follows: TGTGCCAGCAGCTTCCCTATGAGCGATAGGGGGCTAGCCAAAAACATTCAGTACTTC. Translation gives CASSFPMSDRGLAKNIQYF.

This clonotype was observed a few times. The chain has TRBV12-3 or TRBV12-4 and TRBJ2-7, with 10 bases identical to TRBD2. V was clipped by 7 bases and J by 4 bases; unmatched bases: 7. The CDR3 covers 14 residues. The CDR3 is CASTLGLAKYEQYF. The CDR3 nucleotides read TGTGCCAGCACCCTGGGACTAGCGAAATACGAGCAGTACTTC.

The table lists this clonotype with a count of one. Possible read error: a much larger clone is one base away. The CDR3 DNA follows: TGCGCCAGCAGCTGGGGGACTAGCGGGAAGGTCCATGAGCAGATCTTC. It encodes CASSWGTSGKVHEQIF. The V gene is TRBV5-1, the J gene TRBJ2-1, with 13 bases that match TRBD2. CDR1 is SGHRS, CDR2 YFSETQ, per germline. CDR3 length equals 16 residues.

The J gene is TRBJ2-1, the V gene TRBV5-6; D gene unclear. The CDR3 loop spans 12 amino acids. V was pared by 4 bases and J by 10 bases, with 12 bases between. Germline V lookup: CDR1 SGHDT, CDR2 YYEEEE. The chain's CDR3 is CASSPGSGEQFF. The CDR3 DNA follows: TGTGCCAGCAGCCCCGGGTCCGGCGAGCAGTTCTTC.

This clonotype was seen at least ten times. This chain uses TRBV7-3 with TRBJ2-2; TRBD1 might be the D (5 bases). The CDR3 consists of 14 residues. Germline V gives CDR1 SGHTA, CDR2 FQGTGA. Trimming left V 6 bases short and J 6 bases short, with 14 bases between. The CDR3: CASRRSDSPGELFF. In DNA, the CDR3 is TGTGCCAGCAGAAGGTCCGACAGCCCCGGGGAGCTGTTTTTT.

This clonotype was counted between two and nine times. This chain links TRBV6-2 or TRBV6-3 with TRBJ2-7, with D possibly TRBD2 on 6 matching bases. Deletions cut 0 bases from V and 0 bases from J, with 9 bases between. The CDR3 totals 15 residues. CDR1 and CDR2 (germline): MNHEY, SVGEGT. The chain's CDR3 is CASSYSHSGSYEQYF. DNA of the CDR3: TGTGCCAGCAGTTACTCCCATAGCGGCTCCTACGAGCAGTACTTC.

The table lists this clonotype with a few counts. V is TRBV18 and J is TRBJ2-1; D ambiguous. V was cut by 3 bases and J by 6 bases, with 6 bases left in between. Germline V CDR1 and CDR2: KGHSH, LQKENI. The CDR3 extends over 12 amino acids. CDR3 bases: TGTGCCAGCTCACCTTCCGCCAATGAGCAGTTCTTC. This gives the protein CASSPSANEQFF.

This clonotype was found a few times. The J gene is TRBJ1-1, the V gene TRBV2, with 9 bases fitting TRBD1. Germline V gives CDR1 SNHLY, CDR2 FYNNEI. The length of the CDR3 is 14 residues. V lost 7 bases to trimming and J lost 4 bases; unmatched junction nucleotides: 7. The DNA for the CDR3 is TGTGCCAGCATGAGGGGACAGGGCAGCACTGAAGCTTTCTTT. Translating gives CASMRGQGSTEAFF.

This clonotype was recorded at least ten times. The rearrangement uses TRBV7-8 and TRBJ2-2, with D hard to call. The CDR3 has 15 amino acids. The ends were cut back, 5 bases at V and 4 bases at J, with 14 bases in the middle. Germline V gives CDR1 SGHVS, CDR2 FQNEAQ. CDR3 amino acids: CASSREVWGTGELFF. CDR3 DNA sequence: TGTGCCAGCAGCAGAGAGGTGTGGGGCACCGGGGAGCTGTTTTTT.

The chain has TRBV7-9 and TRBJ2-1; tentative D call: TRBD2 (5 bases). V lost 3 bases and J 15 bases, leaving 12 bases between the germline ends. Germline V CDR1 and CDR2: SEHNR, FQNEAQ (reference sequence). The CDR3 is 11 residues long. The DNA for the CDR3 is TGTGCCAGCAGCTTGACGGGTGAGGGGTTCTTC. It encodes CASSLTGEGFF.

This clonotype has a count of ten or more. This chain joins TRBV12-3 or TRBV12-4 and TRBJ1-5, with 7 nucleotides matching TRBD1. The CDR3 covers 13 residues. Germline trimming cut 5 bases from V and 7 bases from J; bases unmatched to any gene: 5. The CDR3 loop reads CASSEGAGQPQHF. The CDR3 DNA reads as TGTGCCAGCAGTGAGGGGGCTGGACAGCCCCAGCATTTT.

The chain links TRBV20-1 to TRBJ1-2, with D hard to call. With 2 bases removed from V and 1 base from J, the gap between germline ends came to 8 bases. The germline V gene has CDR1 DFQATT and CDR2 SNEGSKA (reference sequence). The CDR3 loop spans 13 amino acids. In nucleotides, the CDR3 is TGCAGTGCTAGACCTACCGTTAACTATGGCTACACCTTC. It encodes CSARPTVNYGYTF.

This clonotype was counted a few times. This sequence joins TRBV7-2 and TRBJ2-3, with D perhaps matching TRBD2 (6 bases). CDR3 size: 16 residues. Trimming took off 2 bases at V and 0 bases at J, with 12 bases between the two ends. Germline V gene sequence: CDR1 SGHTA, CDR2 FQGNSA. For the CDR3, the DNA is TGTGCCAGCAGCTTATATCGCGGGGCCAGCACAGATACGCAGTATTTT. It codes for CASSLYRGASTDTQYF.

This clonotype has a handful of counts. The chain joins TRBV20-1 to TRBJ1-5; 7 bases are a match to TRBD1. V trimming: 6 bases; J trimming: 1 base; junction bases outside the gene matches: 6. The CDR3 is made up of 14 amino acids. Germline values: CDR1 DFQATT, CDR2 SNEGSKA (reference sequence). The CDR3 region is CSAQQGLSNQPQHF. CDR3 nucleotide sequence: TGCAGTGCCCAACAGGGGTTAAGCAATCAGCCCCAGCATTTT.

This sequence joins TRBV15 and TRBJ2-4, with TRBD2 matching 13 bases. Germline V gives CDR1 LNHNV, CDR2 YYDKDF (reference sequence). This CDR3 contains 18 residues. Losses at the gene ends were 5 bases for V and 1 base for J; bases not matched to a gene: 8. The CDR3, as DNA: TGTGCCACCAGCCTCGGACTAGCGGGAGTTGGGGCCAAAAACATTCAGTACTTC. Residues: CATSLGLAGVGAKNIQYF.

This clonotype occurred a few times. The V and J genes are TRBV5-1 and TRBJ2-1; D not certain. There are 14 residues in the CDR3. Looked up from germline, CDR1 is SGHRS and CDR2 is YFSETQ. V lost 1 base, J lost 6 bases, and 11 bases lay in between. CDR3 nucleotides: TGCGCCAGCAGCTTGAGTGTTTCAGGCAATGAGCAGTTCTTC. Translating it yields CASSLSVSGNEQFF.

This clonotype has a count of ten or more. V is TRBV6-6 and J is TRBJ1-1; D unresolved. CDR3 length equals 10 residues. Trimming stripped 2 bases from V and 6 bases from J, with 1 base between. CDR1 is MNHNY and CDR2 is SVGAGI in the germline V gene (reference sequence). The CDR3 coding sequence is TGTGCCAGCAGTTACCCTGAAGCTTTCTTT. This sequence encodes CASSYPEAFF.

V gene TRBV9 combines with J gene TRBJ2-1, with 10 bases identical to TRBD2. The CDR3 is made up of 14 amino acids. J lost 8 bases, V lost 4 bases, and 6 bases had no gene match. In germline, CDR1 is SGDLS, CDR2 YYNGEE. The CDR3 DNA sequence: TGTGCCAGCAGCTTCCGGACTAGCGGCGATGAGCAGTTCTTC. Amino acids: CASSFRTSGDEQFF.

The V and J genes are TRBV20-1 and TRBJ1-1, with a weak D call TRBD1 (5 bases). Trimming cost V 0 bases and J 1 base, with 9 bases left between them. CDR3 length: 14 amino acids. CDR1 DFQATT and CDR2 SNEGSKA come from the germline V gene (reference sequence). In DNA, the CDR3 is TGCAGTGCTAGAGATTTAGGGGCGAACACTGAAGCTTTCTTT. As protein: CSARDLGANTEAFF.

The genes are TRBV10-3 and TRBJ1-1; 11 nucleotides agree with TRBD1. V lost 0 bases to trimming and J lost 5 bases; unmatched junction nucleotides: 5. The CDR3 runs 16 residues. In germline, CDR1 is ENHRY, CDR2 SYGVKD. The CDR3 DNA follows: TGTGCCATCAGTGAGTCAGGGGGACAGGGGGGTACTGAAGCTTTCTTT. Its protein product is CAISESGGQGGTEAFF.

This clonotype has more than one count but fewer than ten. This chain connects TRBV7-8 to TRBJ1-2; TRBD1 matches at 11 bases. The CDR3 loop spans 15 amino acids. With V trimmed by 1 base and J by 8 bases, 6 bases remained unmatched. Germline loops: CDR1 SGHVS, CDR2 FQNEAQ. CDR3 sequence reads: CASSLDERDRGGYTF. The CDR3 region has the DNA TGTGCCAGCAGCTTAGATGAGAGGGACAGGGGGGGCTACACCTTC.